This T cell receptor (beta chain) was documented in a study of radiotherapy plus CTLA-4 blockade in lung cancer. Study as a whole: Objective responses were seen in around a sixth of patients, disease control in less than 40%.

Focal radiation with ipilimumab CTLA-4 blockade was given to patients with chemo-refractory metastatic non-small-cell lung cancer. This clone was recorded once. As yet, its antigen is unknown. Study-wide results and limits: Clones derived from tumor TCRs expanded in blood after radiotherapy plus ipilimumab. Strongest reported response predictors: early blood clone changes and post-radiation interferon-beta.

Trimming at V came to 6 bases and at J to 3 bases, leaving 5 bases not matched to a gene. Germline CDR1 reads LNHDA; CDR2 reads SQIVND (reference sequence). The CDR3 is 15 residues long. Sequencing used immunoSEQ multiplex PCR; TCRdb keeps in-frame clones, though not all of them. The data hold about 36,000 clones, with 75% to 90% observed a single time. The sequencing used peripheral blood, collected from a patient treated with radiotherapy plus ipilimumab. The chain couples TRBV19 to TRBJ2-2, with 9 bases matching TRBD2. The sequence derives from a human donor with non-small cell lung cancer who had stable disease on radiotherapy plus ipilimumab. The CDR3 coding sequence is TGTGCCAGTAGGTTAGCGGGAGTCGACACCGGGGAGCTGTTTTTT. Translated, it gives CASRLAGVDTGELFF.